Listed below are T cell receptor beta chains from one sample, sequenced in a study of blood T cell repertoires in COVID-19. TCRdb's table, derived via immunoSEQ multiplex PCR, lists solely in-frame clones and lacks some. The sample carries approximately 130,000 clones, around four fifths recorded once. The sample was peripheral blood. These receptors were obtained from a man older than 75 with acute or convalescent COVID-19. The CDR3 runs from the conserved cysteine through the conserved F or W. The D gene is left open where the match is weak. A row's size may be missing; if present it is once, few, many or a size class.

j_gene: TRBJ2-5; abundance: few; v_gene: TRBV24-1; d_gene: TRBD1; CDR3nt: TGTGCCACCAGTGACGCAACAGGGGCGCCAGAGACCCAGTACTTC; CDR3aa: CATSDATGAPETQYF
j_gene: TRBJ2-5; abundance: few; v_gene: TRBV3-1/TRBV3-2; d_gene: TRBD1; CDR3nt: TGTGCCAGCAGCCAAGATTGGGACAGCTACCAAGAGACCCAGTACTTC; CDR3aa: CASSQDWDSYQETQYF
j_gene: TRBJ2-3; abundance: NA; v_gene: TRBV20-1; d_gene: TRBD2; CDR3nt: TGCAGTGCTAGTGCCCAGGAGCGGGGGCACACAGATACGCAGTATTTT; CDR3aa: CSASAQERGHTDTQYF
j_gene: TRBJ2-7; abundance: NA; v_gene: TRBV5-6; d_gene: TRBD1; CDR3nt: TGTGCCAGCAGCTGGGGGACAGGGCCCTACGAGCAGTACTTC; CDR3aa: CASSWGTGPYEQYF
j_gene: TRBJ2-2; abundance: NA; v_gene: TRBV5-4; d_gene: NA; CDR3nt: TGTGCCAGCAGCTTGGTCGGGAACACCGGGGAGCTGTTTTTT; CDR3aa: CASSLVGNTGELFF
j_gene: TRBJ2-3; abundance: NA; v_gene: TRBV11-2; d_gene: NA; CDR3nt: TGTGCCAGCAGCTTAGATGGCGGGAGCACAGATACGCAGTATTTT; CDR3aa: CASSLDGGSTDTQYF
j_gene: TRBJ1-1; abundance: NA; v_gene: TRBV27; d_gene: TRBD1; CDR3nt: TGTGCCAGCAGATGGACAGGGGGCACTGAAGCTTTCTTT; CDR3aa: CASRWTGGTEAFF
j_gene: TRBJ1-2; abundance: NA; v_gene: TRBV4-1; d_gene: TRBD1; CDR3nt: TGCGCCAGCAGCCCGGGGACAGAACCTTACGGCTACACCTTC; CDR3aa: CASSPGTEPYGYTF
j_gene: TRBJ2-5; abundance: NA; v_gene: TRBV7-9; d_gene: TRBD2; CDR3nt: TGTGCCAGCAGCTTCACTAGCGGGGGGGCCGGCGCGGAGACCCAGTACTTC; CDR3aa: CASSFTSGGAGAETQYF
j_gene: TRBJ1-2; abundance: NA; v_gene: TRBV2; d_gene: NA; CDR3nt: TGTGCCAGCGCCATGACAGGAGGCGCTAACTATGGCTACACCTTC; CDR3aa: CASAMTGGANYGYTF
j_gene: TRBJ2-1; abundance: NA; v_gene: TRBV24-1; d_gene: NA; CDR3nt: TGTGCCACCAGTGATTTAAGGGGGGGAGGCAATGAGCAGTTCTTC; CDR3aa: CATSDLRGGGNEQFF
j_gene: TRBJ1-3; abundance: NA; v_gene: TRBV18; d_gene: NA; CDR3nt: TGTGCCAGCTCACCAAGCGTTTCTGGAAACACCATATATTTT; CDR3aa: CASSPSVSGNTIYF
j_gene: TRBJ2-1; abundance: NA; v_gene: TRBV6-1; d_gene: NA; CDR3nt: TGTGCCAGCAGTGAGCCAGGCAATGAGCAGTTCTTC; CDR3aa: CASSEPGNEQFF
j_gene: TRBJ2-3; abundance: NA; v_gene: TRBV4-1; d_gene: NA; CDR3nt: TGCGCCAGCAGCGGAGGGGCATCCGATACGCAGTATTTT; CDR3aa: CASSGGASDTQYF
j_gene: TRBJ2-5; abundance: NA; v_gene: TRBV11-3; d_gene: NA; CDR3nt: TGTGCCAGCAGCCCCGACAGAATGGGGACCCAGTACTTC; CDR3aa: CASSPDRMGTQYF
j_gene: TRBJ2-5; abundance: NA; v_gene: TRBV15; d_gene: NA; CDR3nt: TGTGCCACCAGCAGTGAACAGGGTCGGCGAGAGACCCAGTACTTC; CDR3aa: CATSSEQGRRETQYF